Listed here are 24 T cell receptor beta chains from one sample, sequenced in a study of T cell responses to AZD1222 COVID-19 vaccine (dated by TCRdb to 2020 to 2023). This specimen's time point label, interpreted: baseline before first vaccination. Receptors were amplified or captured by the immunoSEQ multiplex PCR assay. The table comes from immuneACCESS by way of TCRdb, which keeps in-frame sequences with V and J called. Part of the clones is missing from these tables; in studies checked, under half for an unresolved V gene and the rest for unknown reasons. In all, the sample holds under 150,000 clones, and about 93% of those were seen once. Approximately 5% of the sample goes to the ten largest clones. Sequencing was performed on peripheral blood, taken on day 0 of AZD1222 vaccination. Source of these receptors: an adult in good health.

CDR3 nucleotide sequence: TGTGCCAGCAGGAGAGGTGGGGCTCAGCCCCAGCATTTT. Amino acid sequence: CASRRGGAQPQHF. The genes are TRBV12-3 or TRBV12-4 and TRBJ1-5; maybe TRBD1 (5 bases). The CDR3 extends over 13 amino acids. Between the trimmed V and J ends, which lost 6 bases and 6 bases, there was a span of 12 bases.

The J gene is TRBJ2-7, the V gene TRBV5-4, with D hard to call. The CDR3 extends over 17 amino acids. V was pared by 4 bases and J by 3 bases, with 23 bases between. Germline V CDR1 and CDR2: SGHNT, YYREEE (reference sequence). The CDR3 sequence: CASSQPGRAQMDYEQYF. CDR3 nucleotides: TGTGCCAGCAGCCAGCCGGGTCGGGCCCAAATGGACTACGAGCAGTACTTC.

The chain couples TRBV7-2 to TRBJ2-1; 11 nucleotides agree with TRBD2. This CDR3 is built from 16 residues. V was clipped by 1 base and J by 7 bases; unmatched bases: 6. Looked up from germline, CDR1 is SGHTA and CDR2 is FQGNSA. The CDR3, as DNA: TGTGCCAGCAGCTTAGAATGGCTAGCGGGAGGTAATGAGCAGTTCTTC. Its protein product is CASSLEWLAGGNEQFF. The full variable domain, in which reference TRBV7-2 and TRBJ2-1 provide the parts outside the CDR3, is GAGVSQSPSNKVTEKGKDVELRCDPISGHTALYWYRQSLGQGLEFLIYFQGNSAPDKSGLPSDRFSAERTGGSVSTLTIQRTQQEDSAVYLCASSLEWLAGGNEQFFGPGTRLTVL.

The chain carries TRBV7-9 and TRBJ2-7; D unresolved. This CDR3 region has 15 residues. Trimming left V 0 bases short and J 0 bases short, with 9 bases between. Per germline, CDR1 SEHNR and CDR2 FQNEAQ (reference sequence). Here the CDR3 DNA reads TGTGCCAGCAGCTTAGCGGGCCCCAGCTCCTACGAGCAGTACTTC. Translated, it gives CASSLAGPSSYEQYF.

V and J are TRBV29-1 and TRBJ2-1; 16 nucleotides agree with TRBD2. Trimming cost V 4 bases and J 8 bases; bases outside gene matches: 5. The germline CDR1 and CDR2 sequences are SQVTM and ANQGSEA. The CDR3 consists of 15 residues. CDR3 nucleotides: TGCAGCGTTGGAGGGACTAGCGGGAGGGCCCATGAGCAGTTCTTC. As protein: CSVGGTSGRAHEQFF.

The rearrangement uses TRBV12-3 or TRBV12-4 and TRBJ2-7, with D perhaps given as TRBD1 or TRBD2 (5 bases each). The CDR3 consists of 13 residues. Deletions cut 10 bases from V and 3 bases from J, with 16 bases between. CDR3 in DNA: TGTGCCACCGCAAGAGGGGAATTCTACGAGCAGTACTTC. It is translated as CATARGEFYEQYF.

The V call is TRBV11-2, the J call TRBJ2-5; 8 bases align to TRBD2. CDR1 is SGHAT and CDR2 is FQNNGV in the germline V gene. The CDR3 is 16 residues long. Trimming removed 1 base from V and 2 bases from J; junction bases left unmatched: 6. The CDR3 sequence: CASSLGPGLGQETQYF. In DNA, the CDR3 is TGTGCCAGCAGCTTAGGGCCGGGACTAGGGCAAGAGACCCAGTACTTC.

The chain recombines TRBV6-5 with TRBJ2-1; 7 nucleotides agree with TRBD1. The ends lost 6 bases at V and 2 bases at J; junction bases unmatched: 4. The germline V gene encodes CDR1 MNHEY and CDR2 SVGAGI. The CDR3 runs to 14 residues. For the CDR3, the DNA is TGTGCCAGCAGGACAGGGTCCACCTACAATGAGCAGTTCTTC. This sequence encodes CASRTGSTYNEQFF.

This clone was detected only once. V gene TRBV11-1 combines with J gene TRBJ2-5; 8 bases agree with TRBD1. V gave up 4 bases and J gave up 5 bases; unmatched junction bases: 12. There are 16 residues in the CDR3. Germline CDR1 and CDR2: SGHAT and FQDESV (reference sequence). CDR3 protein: CASSSTQDRVRETQYF. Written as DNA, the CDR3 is TGTGCCAGCAGCTCAACACAGGACAGGGTGAGGGAGACCCAGTACTTC.

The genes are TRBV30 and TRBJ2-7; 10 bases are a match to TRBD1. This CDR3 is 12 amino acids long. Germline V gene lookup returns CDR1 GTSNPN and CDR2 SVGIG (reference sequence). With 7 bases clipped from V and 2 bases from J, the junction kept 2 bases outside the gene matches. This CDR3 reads CASGQGPYEQYF. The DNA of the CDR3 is TGTGCCTCGGGACAGGGGCCCTACGAGCAGTACTTC.

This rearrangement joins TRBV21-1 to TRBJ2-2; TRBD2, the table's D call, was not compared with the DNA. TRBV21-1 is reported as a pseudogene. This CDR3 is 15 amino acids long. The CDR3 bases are TGTGCCAGCAGCAAAATCGGGAGAAACACCGGGGAGCTGTTTTTT. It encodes CASSKIGRNTGELFF.

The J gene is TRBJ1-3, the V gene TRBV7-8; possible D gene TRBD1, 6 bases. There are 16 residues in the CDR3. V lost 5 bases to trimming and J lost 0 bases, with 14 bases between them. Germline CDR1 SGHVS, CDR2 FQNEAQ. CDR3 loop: CASSPHQTGSGNTIYF. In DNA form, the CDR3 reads TGTGCCAGCAGCCCCCATCAGACAGGCTCTGGAAACACCATATATTTT.

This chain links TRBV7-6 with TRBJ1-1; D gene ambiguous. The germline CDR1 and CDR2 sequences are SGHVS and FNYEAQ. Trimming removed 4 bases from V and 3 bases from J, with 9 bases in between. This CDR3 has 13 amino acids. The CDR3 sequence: CASSSSEDTEAFF. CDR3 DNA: TGTGCCAGCAGCTCATCGGAGGACACTGAAGCTTTCTTT.

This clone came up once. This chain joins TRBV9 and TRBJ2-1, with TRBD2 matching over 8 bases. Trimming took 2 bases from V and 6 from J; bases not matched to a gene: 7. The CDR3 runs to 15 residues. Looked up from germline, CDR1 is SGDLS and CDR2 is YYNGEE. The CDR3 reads CASSVGREGRNEQFF. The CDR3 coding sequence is TGTGCCAGCAGCGTCGGACGGGAGGGCCGCAATGAGCAGTTCTTC.

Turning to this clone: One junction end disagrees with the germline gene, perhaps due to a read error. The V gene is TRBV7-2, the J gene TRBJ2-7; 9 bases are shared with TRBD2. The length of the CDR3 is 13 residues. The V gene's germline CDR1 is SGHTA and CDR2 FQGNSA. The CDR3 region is CASSLSPPGLADF. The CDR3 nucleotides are TGTGCCAGCAGCTTATCCCCCCCGGGACTAGCCGACTTC.

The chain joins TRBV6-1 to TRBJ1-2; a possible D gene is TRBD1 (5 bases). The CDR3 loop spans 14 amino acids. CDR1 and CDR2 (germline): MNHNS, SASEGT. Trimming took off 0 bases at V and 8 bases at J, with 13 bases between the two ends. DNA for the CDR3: TGTGCCAGCAGTGAAGCGTGGACGCAGGGAGGCTACACCTTC. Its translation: CASSEAWTQGGYTF.

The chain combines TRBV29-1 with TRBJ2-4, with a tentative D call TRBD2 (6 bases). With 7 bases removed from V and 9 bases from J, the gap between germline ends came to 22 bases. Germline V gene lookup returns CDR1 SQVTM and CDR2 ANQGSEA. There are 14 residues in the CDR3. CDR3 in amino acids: CSGRGTGEGSIQYF. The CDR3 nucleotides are TGCAGCGGAAGAGGGACGGGAGAGGGGAGCATTCAGTACTTC.

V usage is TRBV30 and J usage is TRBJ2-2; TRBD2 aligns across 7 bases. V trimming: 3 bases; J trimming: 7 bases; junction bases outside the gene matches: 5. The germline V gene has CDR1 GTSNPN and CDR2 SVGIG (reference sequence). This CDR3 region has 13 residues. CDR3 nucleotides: TGTGCCTGGAGACCTAGCGGAAGCGGGGAGCTGTTTTTT. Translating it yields CAWRPSGSGELFF.

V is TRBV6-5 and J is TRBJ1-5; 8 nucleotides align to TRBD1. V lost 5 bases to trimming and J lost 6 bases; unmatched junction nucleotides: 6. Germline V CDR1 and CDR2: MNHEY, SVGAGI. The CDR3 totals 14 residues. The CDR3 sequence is CASSRQGSGQPQHF. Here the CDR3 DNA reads TGTGCCAGCAGTCGACAGGGGTCGGGTCAGCCCCAGCATTTT.

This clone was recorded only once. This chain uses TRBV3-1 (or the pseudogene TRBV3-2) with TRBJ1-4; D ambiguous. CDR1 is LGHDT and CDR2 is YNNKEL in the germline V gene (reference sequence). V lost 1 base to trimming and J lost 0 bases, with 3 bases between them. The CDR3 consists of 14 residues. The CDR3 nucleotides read TGTGCCAGCAGCCAAGGAGCAACTAATGAAAAACTGTTTTTT. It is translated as CASSQGATNEKLFF.

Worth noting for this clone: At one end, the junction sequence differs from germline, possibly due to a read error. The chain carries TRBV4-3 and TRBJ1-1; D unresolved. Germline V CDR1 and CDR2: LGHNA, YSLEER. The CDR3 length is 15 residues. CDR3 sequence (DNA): TGCGCCAGCAGCCAAGATACAGACTTGAAGACTGAAGCTTTCTTT. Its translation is CASSQDTDLKTEAFF.

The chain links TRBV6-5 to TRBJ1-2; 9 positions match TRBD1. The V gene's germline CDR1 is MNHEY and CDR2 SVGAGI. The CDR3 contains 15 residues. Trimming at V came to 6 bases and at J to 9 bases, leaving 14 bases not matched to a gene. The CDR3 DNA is TGTGCCAGCAGGGGCGGCCGGGACAGGGTTGGTCGCTACACCTTC. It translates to CASRGGRDRVGRYTF.

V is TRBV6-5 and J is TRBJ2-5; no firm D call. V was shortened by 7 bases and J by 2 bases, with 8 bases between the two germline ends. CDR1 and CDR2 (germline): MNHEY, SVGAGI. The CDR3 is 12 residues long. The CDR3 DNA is TGTGCCAGCATATCCGAGCAAGAGACCCAGTACTTC. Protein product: CASISEQETQYF.

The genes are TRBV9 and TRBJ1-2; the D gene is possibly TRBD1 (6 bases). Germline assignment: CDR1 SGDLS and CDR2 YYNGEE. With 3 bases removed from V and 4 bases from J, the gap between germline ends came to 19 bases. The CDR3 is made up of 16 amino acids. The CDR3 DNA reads TGTGCCAGCAGCGCGAGGGGGGCAGAGGGGATCTATGGCTACACCTTC. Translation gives CASSARGAEGIYGYTF.